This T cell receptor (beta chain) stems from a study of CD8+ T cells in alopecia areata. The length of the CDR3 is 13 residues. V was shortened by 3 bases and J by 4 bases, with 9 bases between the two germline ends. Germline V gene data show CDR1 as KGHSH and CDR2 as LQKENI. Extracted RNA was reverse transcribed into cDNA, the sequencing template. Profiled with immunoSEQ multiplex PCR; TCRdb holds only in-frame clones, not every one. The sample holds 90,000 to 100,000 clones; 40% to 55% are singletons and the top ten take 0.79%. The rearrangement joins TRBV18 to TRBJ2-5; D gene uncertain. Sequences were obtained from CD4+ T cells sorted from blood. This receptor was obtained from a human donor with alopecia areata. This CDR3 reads CASSPNVAETQYF. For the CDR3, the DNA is TGTGCCAGCTCACCGAACGTCGCAGAGACCCAGTACTTC.